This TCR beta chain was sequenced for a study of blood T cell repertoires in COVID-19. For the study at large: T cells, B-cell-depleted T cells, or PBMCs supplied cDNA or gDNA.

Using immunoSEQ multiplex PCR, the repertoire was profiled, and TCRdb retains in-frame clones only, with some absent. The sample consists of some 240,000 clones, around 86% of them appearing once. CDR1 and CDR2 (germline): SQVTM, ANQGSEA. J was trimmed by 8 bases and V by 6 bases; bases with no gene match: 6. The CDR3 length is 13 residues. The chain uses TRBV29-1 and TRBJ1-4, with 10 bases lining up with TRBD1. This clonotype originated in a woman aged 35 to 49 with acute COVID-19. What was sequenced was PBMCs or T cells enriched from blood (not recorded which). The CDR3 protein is CSVPDRGGEKLFF. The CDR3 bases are TGCAGCGTGCCGGACAGGGGGGGCGAAAAACTGTTTTTT.